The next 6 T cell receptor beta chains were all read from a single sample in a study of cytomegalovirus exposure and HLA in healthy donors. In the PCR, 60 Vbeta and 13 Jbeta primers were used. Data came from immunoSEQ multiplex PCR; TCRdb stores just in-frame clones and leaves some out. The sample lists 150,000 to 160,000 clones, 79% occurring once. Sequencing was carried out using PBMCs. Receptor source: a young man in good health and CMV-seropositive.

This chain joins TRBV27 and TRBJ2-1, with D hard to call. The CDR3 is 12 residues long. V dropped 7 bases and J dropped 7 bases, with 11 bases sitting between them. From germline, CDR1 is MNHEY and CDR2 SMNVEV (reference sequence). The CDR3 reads CASMRSANEQFF. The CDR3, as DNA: TGTGCCAGCATGCGGTCCGCTAATGAGCAGTTCTTC.

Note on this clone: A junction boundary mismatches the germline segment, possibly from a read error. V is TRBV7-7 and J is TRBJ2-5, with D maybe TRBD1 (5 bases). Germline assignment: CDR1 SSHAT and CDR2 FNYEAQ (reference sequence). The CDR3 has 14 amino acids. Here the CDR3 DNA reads TGTGCTAGCAGCTTGCCGACAGCTCAAGAGACCCAGTACTTC. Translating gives CASSLPTAQETQYF.

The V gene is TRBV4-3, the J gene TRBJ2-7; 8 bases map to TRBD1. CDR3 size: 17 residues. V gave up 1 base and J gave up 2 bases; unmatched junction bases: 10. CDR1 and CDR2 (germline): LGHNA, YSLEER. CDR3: CASSQGTGPDLTYEQYF. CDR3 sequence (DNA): TGCGCCAGCAGCCAAGGGACAGGGCCCGATTTAACCTACGAGCAGTACTTC.

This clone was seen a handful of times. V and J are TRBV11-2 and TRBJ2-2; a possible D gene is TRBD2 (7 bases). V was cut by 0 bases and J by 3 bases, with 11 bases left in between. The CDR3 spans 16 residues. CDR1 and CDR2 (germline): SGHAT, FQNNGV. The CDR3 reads CASSLDGGLDTGELFF. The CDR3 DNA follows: TGTGCCAGCAGCTTAGACGGGGGGCTGGACACCGGGGAGCTGTTTTTT.

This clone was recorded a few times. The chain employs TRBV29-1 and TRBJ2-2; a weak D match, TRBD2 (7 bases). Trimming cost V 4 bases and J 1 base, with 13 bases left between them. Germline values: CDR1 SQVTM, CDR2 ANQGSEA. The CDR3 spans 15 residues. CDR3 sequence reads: CSVVAGAQNTGELFF. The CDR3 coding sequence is TGCAGCGTTGTGGCGGGGGCTCAGAACACCGGGGAGCTGTTTTTT.

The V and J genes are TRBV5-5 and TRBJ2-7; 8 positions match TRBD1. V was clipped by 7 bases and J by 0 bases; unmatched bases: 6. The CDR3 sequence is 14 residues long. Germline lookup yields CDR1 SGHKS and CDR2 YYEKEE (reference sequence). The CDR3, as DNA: TGTGCCAGCTTTCAACAGGGGGGCTCCTACGAGCAGTACTTC. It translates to CASFQQGGSYEQYF.